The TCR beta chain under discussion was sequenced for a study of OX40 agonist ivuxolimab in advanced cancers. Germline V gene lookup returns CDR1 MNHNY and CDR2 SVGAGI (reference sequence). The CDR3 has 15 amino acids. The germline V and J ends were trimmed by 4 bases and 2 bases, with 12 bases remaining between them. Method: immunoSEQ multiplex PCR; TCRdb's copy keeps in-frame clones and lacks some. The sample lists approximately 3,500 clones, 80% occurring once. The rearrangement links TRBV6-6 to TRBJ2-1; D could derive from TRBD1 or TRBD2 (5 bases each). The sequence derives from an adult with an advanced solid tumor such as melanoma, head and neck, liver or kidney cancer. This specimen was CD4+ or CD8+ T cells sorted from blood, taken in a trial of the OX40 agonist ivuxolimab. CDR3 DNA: TGTGCCAGCAGTTCCCCCGGGACGGCCTACAATGAGCAGTTCTTC. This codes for CASSSPGTAYNEQFF.